These 17 T cell receptor beta chains came from one sample sequenced in a study of T cell changes during pregnancy in multiple sclerosis. Sequencing was performed with immunoSEQ multiplex PCR; in TCRdb, only in-frame clones are kept and a portion is missing. This table holds 43,000 or so clones, approximately 90% found once. The source was peripheral blood, collected in the first trimester of pregnancy. Receptors originate from a female donor with multiple sclerosis, enrolled in a pregnancy study.

The CDR3 DNA reads as TGTGCCAGCAGCCCGACTAGCGGGGCTGCCAAAAACATTCAGTACTTC. Amino acids: CASSPTSGAAKNIQYF. The chain carries TRBV14 and TRBJ2-4; 11 bases match TRBD2. Per the germline V gene, CDR1 is SGHDN and CDR2 is FVKESK. V dropped 4 bases and J dropped 1; count of bases not matched to a gene: 3. The length of the CDR3 is 16 residues.

The sample holds a few counts of this clone. The chain links TRBV4-3 to TRBJ1-6; D is unclear. Trimming cost V 4 bases and J 4 bases, with 8 bases left between them. In germline, CDR1 is LGHNA, CDR2 YSLEER. There are 14 residues in the CDR3. CDR3 region: CASSPGLYNSPLHF. The CDR3 DNA reads TGCGCCAGCAGCCCGGGGTTGTATAATTCACCCCTCCACTTT.

The rearrangement uses TRBV5-1 and TRBJ2-7, with D possibly TRBD1 on 5 matching bases. Trimming took off 4 bases at V and 5 bases at J, with 16 bases between the two ends. The germline V gene has CDR1 SGHRS and CDR2 YFSETQ. CDR3 size: 14 residues. CDR3 nucleotides: TGCGCCAGCAGCCGCGACCAGGGTTCCCACGAGCAGTACTTC. This translates into CASSRDQGSHEQYF.

CDR3 amino acids: CASSPLDPDTQYF. CDR3 in DNA: TGTGCCAGCAGCCCCCTAGATCCAGATACGCAGTATTTT. The rearrangement links TRBV7-9 to TRBJ2-3; no firm D call. Trimming took 5 bases from V and 4 from J, leaving 10 bases between them. CDR3 size: 13 residues. Germline values: CDR1 SEHNR, CDR2 FQNEAQ (reference sequence). Filled out from reference TRBV7-9 and TRBJ2-3, the complete variable domain reads DTGVSQNPRHKITKRGQNVTFRCDPISEHNRLYWYRQTLGQGPEFLTYFQNEAQLEKSRLLSDRFSAERPKGSFSTLEIQRTEQGDSAMYLCASSPLDPDTQYFGPGTRLTVL.

The J gene is TRBJ1-2, the V gene TRBV5-1; D is undetermined. The germline V gene encodes CDR1 SGHRS and CDR2 YFSETQ. This CDR3 spans 15 amino acids. V lost 3 bases and J 5 bases, leaving 17 bases between the germline ends. CDR3: CASSSSRRGSYGYTF. Written as DNA, the CDR3 is TGCGCCAGCAGCTCCTCCCGGAGAGGCTCGTATGGCTACACCTTC.

This clone was found many times. CDR3 coding DNA: TGTGCCAGCAGCTTAGCAGGGGAAGGGGAAGCTTTCTTT. Translation gives CASSLAGEGEAFF. V and J are TRBV7-9 and TRBJ1-1, with D possibly being TRBD1 (5 bases). Trimming removed 0 bases at V and 8 bases at J, with 10 bases between. This CDR3 has 13 residues. Germline values: CDR1 SEHNR, CDR2 FQNEAQ (reference sequence).

V is TRBV7-3 and J is TRBJ1-1; D gene ambiguous. Germline V gene sequence: CDR1 SGHTA, CDR2 FQGTGA. This CDR3 contains 14 residues. V gave up 5 bases and J gave up 2 bases, with 12 bases separating them. The CDR3 DNA reads TGTGCCAGCAGCCTTTCGGCGGCAAACACTGAAGCTTTCTTT. Its protein is CASSLSAANTEAFF. The full variable domain, completed using reference TRBV7-3 and TRBJ1-1, is GAGVSQTPSNKVTEKGKYVELRCDPISGHTALYWYRQSLGQGPEFLIYFQGTGAADDSGLPNDRFFAVRPEGSVSTLKIQRTERGDSAVYLCASSLSAANTEAFFGQGTRLTVV.

This chain connects TRBV10-3 to TRBJ1-1; D might be TRBD1 (5 bases). CDR1 and CDR2 (germline): ENHRY, SYGVKD. The V and J ends lost 8 bases and 5 bases respectively, with 15 bases between them. The CDR3 loop spans 13 amino acids. The CDR3 DNA sequence: TGTGCCATCGGGGTTTCCGGGGGAACTGAAGCTTTCTTT. Residues: CAIGVSGGTEAFF.

The rearrangement joins TRBV4-1 to TRBJ2-5; 11 bases match TRBD2. Germline CDR1 MGHRA, CDR2 YSYEKL. Trimming at V came to 4 bases and at J to 5 bases, leaving 15 bases not matched to a gene. CDR3 length: 18 amino acids. This chain's CDR3 is CASSPSGGVAGGRETQYF. In nucleotides, the CDR3 is TGCGCCAGCAGCCCTTCGGGGGGAGTAGCGGGGGGGCGGGAGACCCAGTACTTC.

The chain joins TRBV5-6 to TRBJ2-7, with D uncertain. Germline lookup yields CDR1 SGHDT and CDR2 YYEEEE. CDR3 length: 13 residues. With 4 bases removed from V and 2 bases from J, the gap between germline ends came to 10 bases. The CDR3 reads CASSPPRAYEQYF. CDR3 DNA: TGTGCCAGCAGCCCTCCGAGAGCCTACGAGCAGTACTTC.

The rearrangement uses TRBV18 and TRBJ2-1; TRBD2 might be the D (6 bases). CDR1 KGHSH and CDR2 LQKENI come from the germline V gene. The V gene lost 3 bases and the J gene lost 0 bases, with 15 bases spanning the gap. The CDR3 totals 17 residues. CDR3 sequence reads: CASSPAGRTSSYNEQFF. The CDR3 bases are TGTGCCAGCTCACCGGCGGGACGGACGAGCTCCTACAATGAGCAGTTCTTC.

This clone was seen more than once but under ten times. The CDR3 nucleotides read TGTGCCAGCAGCTTAGCGGCGCTGACTGAAGCTTTCTTT. Its translation is CASSLAALTEAFF. The chain joins TRBV5-5 to TRBJ1-1; D not resolved. The germline gives CDR1 SGHKS, CDR2 YYEKEE (reference sequence). The V gene lost 2 bases and the J gene lost 5 bases, with 10 bases spanning the gap. CDR3 length equals 13 residues.

The rearrangement links TRBV4-1 to TRBJ1-4; D unresolved. Between the trimmed V and J ends, which lost 1 base and 8 bases, there was a span of 14 bases. The V gene's germline CDR1 is MGHRA and CDR2 YSYEKL. CDR3 size: 15 residues. The CDR3 nucleotides read TGCGCCAGCAGCCAAGTGAGGGAGGGTAAAGAAAAACTGTTTTTT. This translates into CASSQVREGKEKLFF.

For the CDR3, the DNA is TGCGCCAGCAGTTTCGCTACAGGGGGCTCTGGGGCCAACGTCCTGACTTTC. It is translated as CASSFATGGSGANVLTF. The V call is TRBV5-1, the J call TRBJ2-6; 8 bases fit TRBD1. Germline lookup yields CDR1 SGHRS and CDR2 YFSETQ. Unmatched junction bases numbered 7, after V lost 5 bases and J lost 0 bases. This CDR3 spans 17 amino acids.

The chain joins TRBV7-2 to TRBJ2-7, with D tentatively TRBD2 (6 bases). Trimming removed 5 bases from V and 0 bases from J, with 11 bases in between. CDR3 length equals 14 residues. The germline V gene encodes CDR1 SGHTA and CDR2 FQGNSA. CDR3 sequence: CASSKRVSSYEQYF. DNA for the CDR3: TGTGCCAGCAGCAAGCGGGTAAGCTCCTACGAGCAGTACTTC.

The chain employs TRBV2 and TRBJ1-1; unclear D gene. V was pared by 7 bases and J by 11 bases, with 14 bases between. The germline gives CDR1 SNHLY, CDR2 FYNNEI. The CDR3 runs 11 residues. The CDR3 loop is CASTVVPWAFF. The CDR3 DNA sequence: TGTGCCAGCACGGTTGTCCCTTGGGCTTTCTTT.

The V and J genes are TRBV4-1 and TRBJ2-2, with 7 bases identical to TRBD1. This CDR3 comprises 15 residues. After removal of 3 bases from V and 5 bases from J, the junction contained 6 bases not matched to a gene. Germline-derived CDR1 and CDR2 are MGHRA and YSYEKL. The CDR3 loop is CASSHTGVGTGELFF. CDR3 nucleotide sequence: TGCGCCAGCAGCCATACAGGGGTCGGGACCGGGGAGCTGTTTTTT.